This T cell receptor (beta chain) was recovered during a study of molecular identifiers for immune sequencing clone quantification. Study outcomes and limitations: Amid some 900,000 naive cells, spiked Jurkat TCR RNA from one cell was reportedly still detectable.

Via MiXCR, TCRdb re-called the PCR reads, giving one row per CDR3 protein. The data show 460,000 or so distinct CDR3 sequences, around 23% seen once. This clonotype has ten or more counts. What it recognizes is unknown. CDR1 and CDR2 from the germline V gene are GTSNPN and SVGIG (reference sequence). V shed 2 bases and J shed 7 bases, with 12 bases lying between them. This CDR3 spans 13 amino acids. The sequence was collected from a human donor in good health. Some libraries in this study had Jurkat cell RNA spiked in. Sequenced sample: naive CD8+ T cells from blood, with Jurkat cell RNA spiked in. Subset indicated: FACS-sorted CD8+CD4-CCR7+CD45RA+ naive T cells. The rearrangement links TRBV30 to TRBJ2-1, with D possibly TRBD2 on 6 matching bases. The CDR3 bases are TGTGCCTGGAGTCGAGGAGGGGCTAATGAGCAGTTCTTC. Protein sequence: CAWSRGGANEQFF.